Below, 30 T cell receptor beta chains from the same sample are listed, as sequenced in a study of blood T cell repertoires in COVID-19. Profiling relied on immunoSEQ multiplex PCR, and the TCRdb table lists in-frame clones only, not all of them. The data contain 75,000 to 100,000 clones, around nine tenths of them singletons. Sample: peripheral blood. These TCRs come from a woman of 80 years or more with acute or convalescent COVID-19.

The rearrangement joins TRBV11-2 to TRBJ1-6; 9 nucleotides align to TRBD1. The CDR3 covers 16 residues. V shed 5 bases and J 7 bases; nucleotides not matched to a gene: 9. Germline CDR1 and CDR2: SGHAT and FQNNGV. The CDR3: CASSMNRGRSNSPLHF. The CDR3 region has the DNA TGTGCCAGCAGCATGAACAGGGGGCGAAGCAATTCACCCCTCCACTTT.

The chain joins TRBV7-9 to TRBJ1-2, with unresolved D. In germline, CDR1 is SEHNR, CDR2 FQNEAQ (reference sequence). V was shortened by 5 bases and J by 2 bases, with 12 bases between the two germline ends. CDR3 size: 14 residues. Here the CDR3 DNA reads TGTGCCAGCAGCAGTAGCCGGTCGAACTATGGCTACACCTTC. It translates to CASSSSRSNYGYTF.

This rearrangement joins TRBV19 to TRBJ2-7, with D perhaps TRBD1 (5 bases). With 5 bases removed from V and 2 bases from J, the gap between germline ends came to 13 bases. The germline V gene encodes CDR1 LNHDA and CDR2 SQIVND (reference sequence). The length of the CDR3 is 14 residues. DNA for the CDR3: TGTGCCAGTAGTCAAAGTCAGGGAACCTACGAGCAGTACTTC. It codes for CASSQSQGTYEQYF.

The CDR3 spells CATLDTGELFF. In DNA form, the CDR3 reads TGTGCCACCCTCGACACCGGGGAGCTGTTTTTT. The chain links TRBV15 to TRBJ2-2; D ambiguous. The CDR3 contains 11 residues. The germline V gene encodes CDR1 LNHNV and CDR2 YYDKDF (reference sequence). V lost 8 bases to trimming and J lost 3 bases, with 4 bases between them.

The genes are TRBV7-2 and TRBJ2-7, with 7 positions matching TRBD1. The V segment lost 3 bases and the J segment 0 bases; nucleotides outside the gene matches: 5. This CDR3 has 15 residues. Germline V gives CDR1 SGHTA, CDR2 FQGNSA. The CDR3 protein is CASSFTGTASYEQYF. Here the CDR3 DNA reads TGTGCCAGCAGCTTCACCGGGACAGCCTCCTACGAGCAGTACTTC.

This chain connects TRBV24-1 to TRBJ2-3, with D perhaps matching TRBD2 (6 bases). V was pared by 2 bases and J by 9 bases, with 14 bases between. The CDR3 contains 14 residues. CDR1 KGHDR and CDR2 SFDVKD come from the germline V gene. CDR3 nucleotide sequence: TGTGCCACCAGTGATTCCGGGACTCAGAGGACGCAGTATTTT. Translated: CATSDSGTQRTQYF.

This clone has a single count. This chain uses TRBV7-8 with TRBJ1-1, with D perhaps matching TRBD1 (6 bases). This CDR3 is built from 14 residues. The germline CDR1 and CDR2 sequences are SGHVS and FQNEAQ. Trimming shortened V by 4 bases and J by 0 bases, and 9 bases separated the two germline ends. The CDR3 region is CASSYDRLNTEAFF. Here the CDR3 DNA reads TGTGCCAGCAGCTACGACAGGCTGAACACTGAAGCTTTCTTT. Based on the CDR3 plus reference TRBV7-8 and TRBJ1-1, the full variable domain is GAGVSQSPRYKVAKRGQDVALRCDPISGHVSLFWYQQALGQGPEFLTYFQNEAQLDKSGLPSDRFFAERPEGSVSTLKIQRTQQEDSAVYLCASSYDRLNTEAFFGQGTRLTVV.

This chain uses TRBV11-2 with TRBJ2-7; TRBD1 matches 9 bases. Germline V gene lookup returns CDR1 SGHAT and CDR2 FQNNGV. The J segment lost 1 base and the V segment lost 5 bases, leaving 3 bases of the junction unmatched. The CDR3 length is 14 residues. The CDR3 DNA is TGTGCCAGCAGCCTGGGGACAGGGTCCTACGAGCAGTACTTC. Translation: CASSLGTGSYEQYF.

The chain combines TRBV4-1 with TRBJ2-7; TRBD1 aligns across 7 bases. With 0 bases clipped from V and 3 bases from J, the junction kept 2 bases outside the gene matches. This CDR3 spans 14 amino acids. Germline V CDR1 and CDR2: MGHRA, YSYEKL. This chain's CDR3 is CASSQEGQHYEQYF. Here the CDR3 DNA reads TGCGCCAGCAGCCAAGAGGGACAGCACTACGAGCAGTACTTC.

The CDR3 protein is CAISPTGVNTGELFF. The CDR3 coding sequence is TGTGCCATCAGTCCCACAGGGGTGAACACCGGGGAGCTGTTTTTT. V is TRBV10-3 and J is TRBJ2-2; 7 bases agree with TRBD1. This CDR3 region has 15 residues. Per germline, CDR1 ENHRY and CDR2 SYGVKD. V shed 5 bases, J shed 1 base, and the junction held 4 bases outside the gene matches.

This rearrangement joins TRBV7-2 to TRBJ1-4; D possibly corresponds to TRBD1 (6 bases). CDR1 and CDR2 (germline): SGHTA, FQGNSA. The CDR3 runs to 15 residues. Between the trimmed V and J ends, which lost 5 bases and 1 base, there was a span of 11 bases. CDR3 in amino acids: CASSPGQRTNEKLFF. CDR3 coding DNA: TGTGCCAGCAGCCCTGGACAGAGAACTAATGAAAAACTGTTTTTT.

The V gene is TRBV4-1, the J gene TRBJ2-1; 12 bases are shared with TRBD1. The CDR3 runs 16 residues. Germline assignment: CDR1 MGHRA and CDR2 YSYEKL. J was trimmed by 4 bases and V by 1 base; bases with no gene match: 2. The CDR3 nucleotides read TGCGCCAGCAGCCAAGGGGGACAGGGGGCGTACAATGAGCAGTTCTTC. It translates to CASSQGGQGAYNEQFF.

Worth noting for this clone: One end of the junction fails to match germline, which may point to a read error. CDR3 region: CASSPVGWGNTEAFF. DNA of the CDR3: TGTGCTAGCAGCCCAGTAGGATGGGGCAACACTGAAGCTTTCTTT. The chain recombines TRBV7-7 with TRBJ1-1, with D perhaps matching TRBD1 (5 bases). Germline CDR1 and CDR2: SSHAT and FNYEAQ (reference sequence). This CDR3 contains 15 residues.

In its sample, this clone was seen a few times. The chain is built from TRBV6-2 or TRBV6-3 and TRBJ2-1, with 13 bases matching TRBD2. The CDR3 length is 15 residues. J gave up 8 bases and V 6 bases, and 7 bases lay outside the gene matches. Looked up from germline, CDR1 is MNHEY and CDR2 is SVGEGT. The CDR3 DNA is TGTGCCAGCAGCGACGGACTAGCGGGGGTCGATGAGCAGTTCTTC. Its translation: CASSDGLAGVDEQFF.

The chain has TRBV7-9 and TRBJ1-1; TRBD1 agrees at 10 bases. This CDR3 has 16 residues. Germline V gene data show CDR1 as SEHNR and CDR2 as FQNEAQ (reference sequence). After removal of 5 bases from V and 0 bases from J, the junction contained 6 bases not matched to a gene. The CDR3 here is CASSTLTGGLNTEAFF. CDR3 bases: TGTGCCAGCAGCACCTTGACAGGGGGCCTGAACACTGAAGCTTTCTTT.

This clone has just a few counts. The CDR3 here is CASRKAGGDTGELFF. Written as DNA, the CDR3 is TGTGCCAGTAGGAAGGCCGGGGGAGACACCGGGGAGCTGTTTTTT. The rearrangement links TRBV19 to TRBJ2-2; tentatively, D is TRBD2 (6 bases). The length of the CDR3 is 15 residues. The ends were cut back, 6 bases at V and 3 bases at J, with 14 bases in the middle. Germline V gives CDR1 LNHDA, CDR2 SQIVND (reference sequence).

Note on this clone: The sample has other DNA sequences that encode this CDR3 too. The chain is built from TRBV5-1 and TRBJ2-1, with D perhaps TRBD2 (6 bases). Trimming pared 6 bases from V and 1 base from J, leaving 11 bases between. This CDR3 is 14 amino acids long. In germline, CDR1 is SGHRS, CDR2 YFSETQ. The CDR3 protein is CASKAGGSYNEQFF. The CDR3 nucleotides are TGCGCCAGCAAAGCGGGTGGGTCCTACAATGAGCAGTTCTTC.

This chain uses TRBV18 with TRBJ2-5; TRBD1 is a possible D gene (5 bases). V lost 1 base, J lost 2 bases, and 14 bases lay in between. The CDR3 spans 16 residues. Germline CDR1 is KGHSH and CDR2 is LQKENI. For the CDR3, the DNA is TGTGCCAGCTCACCACTAACCAGGGCTGGACAAGAGACCCAGTACTTC. The encoded protein is CASSPLTRAGQETQYF.

The chain has TRBV19 and TRBJ2-7; TRBD2 aligns across 9 bases. The CDR3 contains 15 residues. Germline V gene lookup returns CDR1 LNHDA and CDR2 SQIVND (reference sequence). Germline trimming cut 3 bases from V and 6 bases from J; bases unmatched to any gene: 9. This chain's CDR3 is CASSIVAGAGGEQYF. The CDR3 DNA reads TGTGCCAGTAGTATCGTAGCGGGAGCCGGGGGCGAGCAGTACTTC.

The chain joins TRBV30 to TRBJ1-5, with a tentative D call TRBD1 (5 bases). The V gene lost 1 base and the J gene lost 1 base, with 11 bases spanning the gap. CDR3 length equals 15 residues. Germline V gene lookup returns CDR1 GTSNPN and CDR2 SVGIG (reference sequence). CDR3 protein: CAWSEGLNSNQPQHF. CDR3 nucleotides: TGTGCCTGGAGTGAGGGGTTGAACAGCAATCAGCCCCAGCATTTT.

The J gene is TRBJ2-1, the V gene TRBV6-5; 8 bases map to TRBD2. Germline loops: CDR1 MNHEY, CDR2 SVGAGI. J lost 5 bases, V lost 7 bases, and 4 bases had no gene match. The CDR3 sequence is 13 residues long. CDR3 in amino acids: CASKGSGDNEQFF. The CDR3 DNA sequence: TGTGCCAGCAAAGGTAGCGGGGACAATGAGCAGTTCTTC.

The V call is TRBV5-1, the J call TRBJ2-2; 8 nucleotides line up with TRBD2. Trimming cost V 0 bases and J 5 bases; bases outside gene matches: 3. The germline V gene encodes CDR1 SGHRS and CDR2 YFSETQ. The length of the CDR3 is 15 residues. CDR3 sequence reads: CASSLGPGGTGELFF. The CDR3 DNA reads TGCGCCAGCAGCTTGGGTCCGGGAGGGACCGGGGAGCTGTTTTTT.

CDR3 in amino acids: CASKSTGTQSYEQYF. The DNA for the CDR3 is TGTGCCAGCAAATCAACCGGGACACAGTCCTACGAGCAGTACTTC. The chain uses TRBV2 and TRBJ2-7; weak D call: TRBD1 (6 bases). V was cut by 7 bases and J by 1 base, with 17 bases left in between. CDR1 and CDR2 (germline): SNHLY, FYNNEI. This CDR3 has 15 amino acids.

The chain joins TRBV19 to TRBJ2-5, with a tentative D call TRBD1 (6 bases). The CDR3 is made up of 17 amino acids. Per the germline V gene, CDR1 is LNHDA and CDR2 is SQIVND (reference sequence). Trimming removed 4 bases at V and 1 base at J, with 19 bases between. The DNA for the CDR3 is TGTGCCAGTAGTAGGGGGCCCGGGGCCACGATCCAAGAGACCCAGTACTTC. Protein: CASSRGPGATIQETQYF.

The chain has TRBV10-3 and TRBJ2-3, with TRBD1 identical over 7 bases. With V trimmed by 2 bases and J by 4 bases, 6 bases remained unmatched. CDR1 ENHRY and CDR2 SYGVKD come from the germline V gene. This CDR3 is built from 15 residues. The CDR3 sequence: CAISEEGAHADTQYF. The CDR3, as DNA: TGTGCCATCAGTGAGGAGGGGGCGCATGCAGATACGCAGTATTTT.

This clone was recorded a few times. The chain joins TRBV6-2 or TRBV6-3 to TRBJ2-3; 7 bases fit TRBD2. The CDR3 is 15 amino acids. Losses at the gene ends were 5 bases for V and 4 bases for J; bases not matched to a gene: 9. Germline V gene sequence: CDR1 MNHEY, CDR2 SVGEGT. CDR3 DNA: TGTGCCAGCAGTAAAGCACTAGCGAGGTCAGATACGCAGTATTTT. Its protein is CASSKALARSDTQYF.

The chain has TRBV10-1 and TRBJ2-2; possible D gene TRBD1, 5 bases. Trimming shortened V by 6 bases and J by 5 bases, and 10 bases separated the two germline ends. This CDR3 spans 13 amino acids. CDR1 is WNHNN, CDR2 SYGVQD, per germline (reference sequence). The CDR3: CASRDTVTGELFF. The CDR3 DNA follows: TGCGCCAGCAGGGACACGGTAACCGGGGAGCTGTTTTTT.

This chain joins TRBV9 and TRBJ2-3; 9 bases fit TRBD1. Germline V CDR1 and CDR2: SGDLS, YYNGEE. With V trimmed by 4 bases and J by 4 bases, 10 bases remained unmatched. This CDR3 has 16 amino acids. CDR3 nucleotides: TGTGCCAGCAGCTTAGCCGGGACAGGGACCGCAGATACGCAGTATTTT. Translation gives CASSLAGTGTADTQYF. Combining the CDR3 with reference TRBV9 and TRBJ2-3 gives the whole variable domain DSGVTQTPKHLITATGQRVTLRCSPRSGDLSVYWYQQSLDQGLQFLIQYYNGEERAKGNILERFSAQQFPDLHSELNLSSLELGDSALYFCASSLAGTGTADTQYFGPGTRLTVL.

The rearrangement joins TRBV6-2 or TRBV6-3 to TRBJ2-1; 9 bases are a match to TRBD1. Per germline, CDR1 MNHEY and CDR2 SVGEGT. Trimming at V came to 2 bases and at J to 5 bases, leaving 10 bases not matched to a gene. The CDR3 totals 17 residues. CDR3 in amino acids: CASSYPGTGLKHNEQFF. CDR3 nucleotides: TGTGCCAGCAGTTACCCCGGGACAGGGCTGAAACACAATGAGCAGTTCTTC.

The chain combines TRBV3-1 (or the pseudogene TRBV3-2) with TRBJ2-1; the match to TRBD1 covers 8 bases. The CDR3 consists of 15 residues. Trimming removed 4 bases from V and 6 bases from J; junction bases left unmatched: 8. The V gene's germline CDR1 is LGHDT and CDR2 YNNKEL (reference sequence). The CDR3 reads CASSLPGQGRNEQFF. The DNA of the CDR3 is TGTGCCAGCAGCCTACCAGGACAGGGCCGCAATGAGCAGTTCTTC.